This T cell receptor beta chain was captured by sequencing in a study of shared clonotypes between healthy human individuals. This CDR3 is built from 14 residues. The J segment lost 4 bases and the V segment lost 6 bases, leaving 8 bases of the junction unmatched. Per the germline V gene, CDR1 is MNHEY and CDR2 is SVGAGI. The method was immunoSEQ multiplex PCR; TCRdb's version includes in-frame clones alone and lacks a portion of them. The sample has roughly 2,300,000 clones; approximately 90% are singletons. This TCR derives from a man aged 18 to 35 in good health. Some clones in this sample may be carry-over from other donors' samples. The chain combines TRBV6-5 with TRBJ1-1; 7 bases are a match to TRBD1. The source material was naive CD4+ T cells from PBMCs. Indicated subset: CD45RA+ positively selected. CDR3 amino acids: CASRKAGGSTEAFF. The CDR3 DNA sequence: TGTGCCAGCAGAAAAGCAGGGGGTAGCACTGAAGCTTTCTTT.